The 12 T cell receptor beta chains below were found in one sample sequenced in a study of blood T cell repertoires in COVID-19. Using immunoSEQ multiplex PCR, the repertoire was profiled, and TCRdb retains in-frame clones only, with some absent. The profile covers roughly 130,000 clones, with about 85% appearing a single time and roughly 9% taken by the ten largest. Material: peripheral blood. The receptors stem from a man in his forties or fifties with active or convalescent COVID-19.

The gene calls are TRBV6-4 and TRBJ1-1, with unresolved D. The CDR3 contains 15 residues. V gave up 4 bases and J gave up 4 bases, with 16 bases separating them. Germline-derived CDR1 and CDR2 are MRHNA and SNTAGT. CDR3 loop: CASSAHAAEGTEAFF. Here the CDR3 DNA reads TGTGCCAGCAGTGCCCACGCGGCGGAGGGCACTGAAGCTTTCTTT.

V and J are TRBV11-2 and TRBJ2-1; possible D gene TRBD1, 5 bases. V lost 3 bases and J 2 bases, leaving 8 bases between the germline ends. Germline CDR1 reads SGHAT; CDR2 reads FQNNGV. The CDR3 spans 14 residues. The CDR3 spells CASSFPGPYNEQFF. In DNA, the CDR3 is TGTGCCAGCAGCTTCCCAGGGCCCTACAATGAGCAGTTCTTC.

This clone appeared a single time. The chain recombines TRBV5-4 with TRBJ2-5; TRBD2 aligns across 8 bases. V lost 2 bases and J lost 0; bases outside the gene matches: 6. The CDR3 runs 16 residues. The germline V gene encodes CDR1 SGHNT and CDR2 YYREEE (reference sequence). The CDR3 here is CASSFQAGAYQETQYF. The CDR3 DNA sequence: TGTGCCAGCAGCTTTCAAGCGGGGGCGTACCAAGAGACCCAGTACTTC.

The J gene is TRBJ2-5, the V gene TRBV10-3; a weak D match, TRBD2 (7 bases). Trimming removed 3 bases at V and 5 bases at J, with 13 bases between. CDR3 length: 14 residues. The germline CDR1 and CDR2 sequences are ENHRY and SYGVKD. The CDR3, as DNA: TGTGCCATCAGTGACCCTAGGGGGGGGGAGACCCAGTACTTC. This encodes CAISDPRGGETQYF.

The V and J genes are TRBV6-2 or TRBV6-3 and TRBJ1-3; D call uncertain. CDR1 and CDR2 (germline): MNHEY, SVGEGT. The CDR3 runs to 14 residues. Deletions cut 3 bases from V and 3 bases from J, with 9 bases between. This CDR3 reads CASSYSVFGNTIYF. CDR3 coding DNA: TGTGCCAGCAGTTATAGTGTATTTGGAAACACCATATATTTT.

This clone occurred a few times. The gene calls are TRBV12-3 or TRBV12-4 and TRBJ1-1; D is unclear. CDR3 length: 11 residues. Trimming took 6 bases from V and 7 from J, leaving 9 bases between them. The CDR3 reads CASRESLEAFF. The CDR3 DNA is TGTGCCAGCAGGGAGAGTCTTGAAGCTTTCTTT.

This chain links TRBV5-1 with TRBJ2-2; a weak D match, TRBD1 (6 bases). Germline CDR1 SGHRS, CDR2 YFSETQ. The CDR3 length is 15 residues. Between the trimmed V and J ends, which lost 7 bases and 3 bases, there was a span of 16 bases. CDR3 sequence (DNA): TGCGCCAGCGCCTCAGGGGCGGGTTACACCGGGGAGCTGTTTTTT. It encodes CASASGAGYTGELFF.

The genes are TRBV6-5 and TRBJ1-1, with 8 bases fitting TRBD1. Trimming cost V 5 bases and J 10 bases; bases outside gene matches: 12. The CDR3 is made up of 14 amino acids. The germline gives CDR1 MNHEY, CDR2 SVGAGI. The CDR3 spells CASSRQGTGSIAFF. The CDR3 DNA is TGTGCCAGCAGTAGACAAGGGACAGGTAGTATAGCTTTCTTT.

The gene calls are TRBV5-6 and TRBJ1-4, with D hard to call. V gave up 3 bases and J gave up 7 bases, with 16 bases separating them. This CDR3 region has 15 residues. From germline, CDR1 is SGHDT and CDR2 YYEEEE. Here the CDR3 DNA reads TGTGCCAGCAGCTCCAGCGGGTATTGGATTGAAAAACTGTTTTTT. This translates into CASSSSGYWIEKLFF.

The V and J genes are TRBV5-6 and TRBJ1-6; 7 bases are a match to TRBD1. CDR1 and CDR2 from the germline V gene are SGHDT and YYEEEE. V shed 4 bases, J shed 2 bases, and the junction held 9 bases outside the gene matches. This CDR3 region has 17 residues. CDR3 coding DNA: TGTGCCAGCAGCAGAAAGACAGGGAGAACCTATAATTCACCCCTCCACTTT. As protein: CASSRKTGRTYNSPLHF.

There are a few counts of this clone. V usage is TRBV7-9 and J usage is TRBJ1-5, with 9 bases identical to TRBD1. V shed 0 bases and J 6 bases; nucleotides not matched to a gene: 3. Germline V CDR1 and CDR2: SEHNR, FQNEAQ (reference sequence). CDR3 size: 15 residues. CDR3 region: CASSLAGTGTQPQHF. Here the CDR3 DNA reads TGTGCCAGCAGCTTAGCGGGGACAGGGACTCAGCCCCAGCATTTT. Filled out from reference TRBV7-9 and TRBJ1-5, the complete variable domain reads DTGVSQNPRHKITKRGQNVTFRCDPISEHNRLYWYRQTLGQGPEFLTYFQNEAQLEKSRLLSDRFSAERPKGSFSTLEIQRTEQGDSAMYLCASSLAGTGTQPQHFGDGTRLSIL.

The rearrangement uses TRBV5-4 and TRBJ2-7; weak D call: TRBD2 (5 bases). The CDR3 has 14 amino acids. CDR1 and CDR2 from the germline V gene are SGHNT and YYREEE (reference sequence). V lost 3 bases to trimming and J lost 4 bases, with 14 bases between them. The CDR3: CASSSLEGSYEQYF. In nucleotides, the CDR3 is TGTGCCAGCAGCTCCCTCGAGGGTTCTTACGAGCAGTACTTC.